These 32 T cell receptor beta chains originate from one sample sequenced in a study of blood T cell repertoires in COVID-19. Profiling relied on immunoSEQ multiplex PCR, and the TCRdb table lists in-frame clones only, not all of them. The repertoire includes a few hundred thousand clones, nearly 90% of them detected once, and 2.1% sits in the top ten. Sequences were obtained from peripheral blood. The receptor source for this set is a woman aged 60 to 75 with COVID-19, enrolled during active disease.

The chain joins TRBV19 to TRBJ2-4, with 9 bases matching TRBD2. Per germline, CDR1 LNHDA and CDR2 SQIVND (reference sequence). V dropped 4 bases and J dropped 6; count of bases not matched to a gene: 7. The CDR3 length is 15 residues. CDR3 protein: CASSTAGGVPNIQYF. CDR3 DNA: TGTGCCAGTAGTACCGCGGGGGGGGTCCCAAACATTCAGTACTTC.

The gene calls are TRBV20-1 and TRBJ2-6; perhaps TRBD2 as D (5 bases). V was pared by 3 bases and J by 2 bases, with 11 bases between. Germline loops: CDR1 DFQATT, CDR2 SNEGSKA (reference sequence). The CDR3 runs to 15 residues. The chain's CDR3 is CSASGDGAGANVLTF. The CDR3 DNA reads TGCAGTGCTAGTGGTGACGGGGCTGGGGCCAACGTCCTGACTTTC.

The chain recombines TRBV7-2 with TRBJ1-2; no firm D call. The CDR3 is 12 residues long. Germline V gene data show CDR1 as SGHTA and CDR2 as FQGNSA. V shed 3 bases and J shed 4 bases, with 6 bases lying between them. This chain's CDR3 is CASSFGVYGYTF. In nucleotides, the CDR3 is TGTGCCAGCAGCTTCGGGGTCTATGGCTACACCTTC. The variable domain in full, with the rest retrieved from reference TRBV7-2 and TRBJ1-2, is GAGVSQSPSNKVTEKGKDVELRCDPISGHTALYWYRQSLGQGLEFLIYFQGNSAPDKSGLPSDRFSAERTGGSVSTLTIQRTQQEDSAVYLCASSFGVYGYTFGSGTRLTVV.

J is TRBJ2-6 and V is TRBV7-3, with a tentative D call TRBD2 (5 bases). V was pared by 8 bases and J by 0 bases, with 17 bases between. The germline gives CDR1 SGHTA, CDR2 FQGTGA. The CDR3 runs 17 residues. CDR3 loop: CASGSRTGSSGANVLTF. The CDR3 coding sequence is TGTGCCAGCGGATCCCGGACGGGGAGCTCTGGGGCCAACGTCCTGACTTTC.

The chain recombines TRBV10-3 with TRBJ1-1; 8 bases fit TRBD1. This CDR3 is 13 amino acids long. Germline V CDR1 and CDR2: ENHRY, SYGVKD. The J segment lost 4 bases and the V segment lost 8 bases, leaving 6 bases of the junction unmatched. This CDR3 reads CAIGPDRGTEAFF. In DNA form, the CDR3 reads TGTGCCATCGGCCCAGACAGGGGCACTGAAGCTTTCTTT.

The rearrangement links TRBV5-1 to TRBJ1-2; 8 bases fit TRBD1. The germline CDR1 and CDR2 sequences are SGHRS and YFSETQ. The CDR3 is made up of 13 amino acids. J lost 6 bases, V lost 3 bases, and 4 bases had no gene match. The CDR3 is CASSSGQAHGYTF. As DNA, the CDR3 is TGCGCCAGCAGCTCGGGACAGGCCCATGGCTACACCTTC. The whole variable domain, remainder taken from reference TRBV5-1 and TRBJ1-2, is KAGVTQTPRYLIKTRGQQVTLSCSPISGHRSVSWYQQTPGQGLQFLFEYFSETQRNKGNFPGRFSGRQFSNSRSEMNVSTLELGDSALYLCASSSGQAHGYTFGSGTRLTVV.

The chain carries TRBV6-1 and TRBJ1-3; D might be TRBD1 (5 bases). Trimming pared 4 bases from V and 7 bases from J, leaving 20 bases between. The CDR3 length is 16 residues. Germline loops: CDR1 MNHNS, CDR2 SASEGT. The CDR3 nucleotides are TGTGCCAGCAGTGGGCGGGGAAAGCAGGGATGGAACACCATATATTTT. This sequence encodes CASSGRGKQGWNTIYF.

This chain connects TRBV7-2 to TRBJ1-1; the D is unclear. V lost 1 base, J lost 2 bases, and 8 bases lay in between. Germline V lookup: CDR1 SGHTA, CDR2 FQGNSA. This CDR3 has 14 residues. CDR3 residues: CASSLVTPNTEAFF. Here the CDR3 DNA reads TGTGCCAGCAGCTTAGTAACACCCAACACTGAAGCTTTCTTT.

This chain joins TRBV4-2 and TRBJ1-4; 8 nucleotides agree with TRBD1. The CDR3 runs 16 residues. V was pared by 1 base and J by 8 bases, with 9 bases of the junction left unmatched. CDR1 is LGHNA and CDR2 is YNFKEQ in the germline V gene. DNA for the CDR3: TGTGCCAGCAGCCAAGTCCCAGGACAGGGCCAAGAAAAACTGTTTTTT. Translation: CASSQVPGQGQEKLFF.

The V gene is TRBV4-2, the J gene TRBJ2-7; D is unclear. CDR1 LGHNA and CDR2 YNFKEQ come from the germline V gene. The CDR3 runs 11 residues. V lost 3 bases and J 6 bases, leaving 6 bases between the germline ends. Written as DNA, the CDR3 is TGTGCCAGCAGCCAGCTCGGCGAGCAGTACTTC. Translation: CASSQLGEQYF.

The genes are TRBV7-2 and TRBJ1-4, with D maybe TRBD1 (6 bases). V was cut by 1 base and J by 5 bases, with 11 bases left in between. Germline-derived CDR1 and CDR2 are SGHTA and FQGNSA. The CDR3 runs 15 residues. The CDR3, as DNA: TGTGCCAGCAGCTTAGTTGGACAGCCAAATGAAAAACTGTTTTTT. It specifies CASSLVGQPNEKLFF.

The V and J genes are TRBV7-8 and TRBJ2-5; D gene unclear. The CDR3 is made up of 16 amino acids. CDR1 is SGHVS, CDR2 FQNEAQ, per germline. The germline V and J ends were trimmed by 3 bases and 1 base, with 15 bases remaining between them. CDR3 DNA sequence: TGTGCCAGCAGCTTTTATGAGATGCGGTCCCAAGAGACCCAGTACTTC. It encodes CASSFYEMRSQETQYF.

This clone was seen just once. This chain connects TRBV5-1 to TRBJ1-1; maybe TRBD1 (5 bases). This CDR3 contains 15 residues. Looked up from germline, CDR1 is SGHRS and CDR2 is YFSETQ. The ends were cut back, 2 bases at V and 2 bases at J, with 13 bases in the middle. DNA for the CDR3: TGCGCCAGCAGCTTTACACAGGTAGGAAACACTGAAGCTTTCTTT. It specifies CASSFTQVGNTEAFF.

V is TRBV9 and J is TRBJ1-4, with a weak D call TRBD1 (5 bases). Germline V gene lookup returns CDR1 SGDLS and CDR2 YYNGEE. The CDR3 has 15 amino acids. V was clipped by 0 bases and J by 4 bases, with 10 bases between them. The CDR3 loop reads CASSVARGYNEKLFF. CDR3 coding DNA: TGTGCCAGCAGCGTAGCTAGGGGATATAATGAAAAACTGTTTTTT.

The chain combines TRBV7-9 with TRBJ1-4; 7 positions match TRBD1. V dropped 5 bases and J dropped 7; count of bases not matched to a gene: 10. The germline CDR1 and CDR2 sequences are SEHNR and FQNEAQ (reference sequence). The CDR3 has 15 residues. CDR3 residues: CASSLLQGFGEKLFF. Written as DNA, the CDR3 is TGTGCCAGCAGCCTCCTACAGGGGTTCGGTGAAAAACTGTTTTTT.

The chain joins TRBV11-1 to TRBJ1-1; 8 nucleotides align to TRBD1. This CDR3 is built from 15 residues. The trim removed 5 bases at V and 4 bases at J, leaving 9 bases unmatched. CDR1 is SGHAT and CDR2 is FQDESV in the germline V gene (reference sequence). The CDR3 region is CASSLPGGGGTEAFF. Written as DNA, the CDR3 is TGTGCCAGCAGCCTCCCAGGGGGCGGGGGCACTGAAGCTTTCTTT.

This chain links TRBV9 with TRBJ1-2, with TRBD1 identical over 9 bases. The CDR3 totals 14 residues. Germline V gene lookup returns CDR1 SGDLS and CDR2 YYNGEE. The trim removed 3 bases at V and 6 bases at J, leaving 6 bases unmatched. CDR3 residues: CASSGGTGPDGYTF. CDR3 sequence (DNA): TGTGCCAGCAGCGGAGGGACAGGGCCCGATGGCTACACCTTC.

A single count supports this clone. The rearrangement links TRBV9 to TRBJ2-2; no definite D call. Germline V gene lookup returns CDR1 SGDLS and CDR2 YYNGEE. This CDR3 has 14 amino acids. The V end lost 7 bases, the J end lost 0 bases, and 10 bases lay between the germline ends. The CDR3 region is CASSQNANTGELFF. The CDR3 DNA sequence: TGTGCCAGCTCACAGAACGCGAACACCGGGGAGCTGTTTTTT. Supplemented by reference TRBV9 and TRBJ2-2, the full variable domain reads DSGVTQTPKHLITATGQRVTLRCSPRSGDLSVYWYQQSLDQGLQFLIQYYNGEERAKGNILERFSAQQFPDLHSELNLSSLELGDSALYFCASSQNANTGELFFGEGSRLTVL.

V usage is TRBV2 and J usage is TRBJ1-1; D gene uncertain. This CDR3 contains 13 residues. Trimming pared 6 bases from V and 3 bases from J, leaving 11 bases between. Per the germline V gene, CDR1 is SNHLY and CDR2 is FYNNEI. The CDR3 loop reads CASRPPGDTEAFF. The CDR3 bases are TGTGCCAGCAGGCCCCCCGGGGACACTGAAGCTTTCTTT.

The chain uses TRBV29-1 and TRBJ1-4; a possible D gene is TRBD1 (5 bases). Trimming took 3 bases from V and 8 from J, leaving 13 bases between them. CDR3 size: 13 residues. In germline, CDR1 is SQVTM, CDR2 ANQGSEA. The CDR3: CSVEMDIGEKLFF. The CDR3, as DNA: TGCAGCGTTGAGATGGACATCGGGGAAAAACTGTTTTTT.

The rearrangement uses TRBV4-2 and TRBJ2-7; 8 bases fit TRBD2. This CDR3 is built from 19 residues. The germline V gene encodes CDR1 LGHNA and CDR2 YNFKEQ. V gave up 4 bases and J gave up 6 bases; unmatched junction bases: 23. This chain's CDR3 is CASSLRTLSSGGSVGEQYF. CDR3 coding DNA: TGTGCCAGCAGCCTTAGGACCCTATCCAGCGGGGGTTCCGTCGGCGAGCAGTACTTC.

This clone showed up just once. V usage is TRBV4-3 and J usage is TRBJ1-1; unclear D gene. Germline V gives CDR1 LGHNA, CDR2 YSLEER. The CDR3 spans 15 residues. Trimming took off 0 bases at V and 1 base at J, with 9 bases between the two ends. The CDR3 sequence: CASSQEFFKNTEAFF. The CDR3, as DNA: TGCGCCAGCAGCCAAGAGTTCTTTAAGAACACTGAAGCTTTCTTT.

The chain employs TRBV5-4 and TRBJ2-5; TRBD2 matches at 8 bases. Germline loops: CDR1 SGHNT, CDR2 YYREEE (reference sequence). This CDR3 has 14 amino acids. J gave up 5 bases and V 3 bases, and 6 bases lay outside the gene matches. This CDR3 is CASSSRTSRETQYF. CDR3 coding DNA: TGTGCCAGCAGCTCGCGGACTAGCAGGGAGACCCAGTACTTC. The whole variable domain, remainder taken from reference TRBV5-4 and TRBJ2-5, is ETGVTQSPTHLIKTRGQQVTLRCSSQSGHNTVSWYQQALGQGPQFIFQYYREEENGRGNFPPRFSGLQFPNYSSELNVNALELDDSALYLCASSSRTSRETQYFGPGTRLLVL.

V usage is TRBV4-2 and J usage is TRBJ2-3; 10 bases agree with TRBD1. The CDR3 consists of 15 residues. Germline CDR1 is LGHNA and CDR2 is YNFKEQ. The junction had 8 bases not matched to a gene; V was cut back by 5 bases and J by 6 bases. The CDR3, as DNA: TGTGCCAGCAGCTCGGGACAGGGGCCTTCGGATACGCAGTATTTT. Its protein product is CASSSGQGPSDTQYF.

This clone was counted between two and nine times. V is TRBV5-1 and J is TRBJ2-7, with 9 bases fitting TRBD1. The CDR3 runs 14 residues. V was clipped by 4 bases and J by 1 base; unmatched bases: 3. Germline assignment: CDR1 SGHRS and CDR2 YFSETQ. CDR3 DNA: TGCGCCAGCAGCACGACAGGGGGATCCTACGAGCAGTACTTC. Protein: CASSTTGGSYEQYF.

V gene TRBV4-3 combines with J gene TRBJ1-2; TRBD1 agrees at 9 bases. After removal of 1 base from V and 8 bases from J, the junction contained 17 bases not matched to a gene. Germline loops: CDR1 LGHNA, CDR2 YSLEER. The CDR3 runs 18 residues. CDR3 residues: CASSQGGDRVISMGGYTF. In nucleotides, the CDR3 is TGCGCCAGCAGCCAAGGTGGGGACAGGGTAATATCGATGGGCGGCTACACCTTC.

The rearrangement joins TRBV9 to TRBJ1-2, with D possibly matching TRBD1 (5 bases). CDR3 size: 13 residues. CDR1 and CDR2 (germline): SGDLS, YYNGEE. The ends were cut back, 1 base at V and 9 bases at J, with 13 bases in the middle. CDR3 in DNA: TGTGCCAGCAGCGTACCAGGGCAAAGGAGCTACACCTTC. Its protein product is CASSVPGQRSYTF.

A single count supports this clone. The chain combines TRBV6-6 with TRBJ1-1; weak D call: TRBD1 (6 bases). The length of the CDR3 is 15 residues. The V and J ends lost 6 bases and 0 bases respectively, with 14 bases between them. In germline, CDR1 is MNHNY, CDR2 SVGAGI (reference sequence). CDR3 bases: TGTGCCAGCAGACCTAGGACAGACTTGAACACTGAAGCTTTCTTT. Protein: CASRPRTDLNTEAFF.

The chain has TRBV5-1 and TRBJ2-7; TRBD2 matches 9 bases. CDR3 length equals 14 residues. V shed 6 bases and J 0 bases; nucleotides not matched to a gene: 4. From germline, CDR1 is SGHRS and CDR2 YFSETQ. CDR3 sequence: CASTATSGSYEQYF. In DNA, the CDR3 is TGCGCCAGCACCGCGACTAGCGGCTCCTACGAGCAGTACTTC.

To note about this clone: The same CDR3 is also encoded by other DNA sequences in this sample. The chain uses TRBV2 and TRBJ2-5, with 10 positions matching TRBD1. The CDR3 sequence is 14 residues long. In germline, CDR1 is SNHLY, CDR2 FYNNEI. The V and J ends lost 4 bases and 5 bases, in that order; junction bases with no gene match: 4. The CDR3 sequence is CASSVDRGQETQYF. The CDR3 DNA reads TGTGCCAGCAGTGTTGACAGGGGGCAGGAGACCCAGTACTTC. Based on the CDR3 plus reference TRBV2 and TRBJ2-5, the full variable domain is EPEVTQTPSHQVTQMGQEVILRCVPISNHLYFYWYRQILGQKVEFLVSFYNNEISEKSEIFDDQFSVERPDGSNFTLKIRSTKLEDSAMYFCASSVDRGQETQYFGPGTRLLVL.

The chain couples TRBV4-2 to TRBJ1-1; no clear D gene. From germline, CDR1 is LGHNA and CDR2 YNFKEQ. V was shortened by 1 base and J by 7 bases, with 16 bases between the two germline ends. The CDR3 extends over 15 amino acids. The chain's CDR3 is CASSQGSDTTLEAFF. CDR3 DNA sequence: TGTGCCAGCAGCCAAGGTTCCGACACCACCCTTGAAGCTTTCTTT.

The J gene is TRBJ2-2, the V gene TRBV9; D unresolved. CDR1 is SGDLS, CDR2 YYNGEE, per germline. V lost 3 bases and J 5 bases, leaving 17 bases between the germline ends. This CDR3 has 16 residues. The CDR3 sequence: CASSATVNSGTGELFF. The DNA for the CDR3 is TGTGCCAGCAGCGCAACGGTGAACAGTGGGACCGGGGAGCTGTTTTTT.